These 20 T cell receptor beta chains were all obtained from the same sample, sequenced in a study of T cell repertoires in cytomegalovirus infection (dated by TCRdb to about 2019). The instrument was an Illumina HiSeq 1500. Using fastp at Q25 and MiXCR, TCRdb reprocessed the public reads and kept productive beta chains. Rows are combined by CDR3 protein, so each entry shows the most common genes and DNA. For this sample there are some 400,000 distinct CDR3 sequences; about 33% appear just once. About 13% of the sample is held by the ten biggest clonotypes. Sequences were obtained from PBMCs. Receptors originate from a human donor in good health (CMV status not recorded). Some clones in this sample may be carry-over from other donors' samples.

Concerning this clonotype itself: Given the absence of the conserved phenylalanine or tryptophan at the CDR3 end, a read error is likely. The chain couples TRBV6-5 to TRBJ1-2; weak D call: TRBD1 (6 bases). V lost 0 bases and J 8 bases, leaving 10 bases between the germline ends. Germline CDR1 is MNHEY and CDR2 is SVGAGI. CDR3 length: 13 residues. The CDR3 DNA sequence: TGTGCCAGCAGTTACTCGGCAGGGGAAGGCTACACCTGC. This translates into CASSYSAGEGYTC.

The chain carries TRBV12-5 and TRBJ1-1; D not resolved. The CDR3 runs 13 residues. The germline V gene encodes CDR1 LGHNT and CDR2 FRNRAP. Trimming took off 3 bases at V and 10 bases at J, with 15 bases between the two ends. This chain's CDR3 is CASGFAHFHRAFF. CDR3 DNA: TGTGCTAGTGGTTTTGCCCATTTCCACAGAGCTTTCTTT.

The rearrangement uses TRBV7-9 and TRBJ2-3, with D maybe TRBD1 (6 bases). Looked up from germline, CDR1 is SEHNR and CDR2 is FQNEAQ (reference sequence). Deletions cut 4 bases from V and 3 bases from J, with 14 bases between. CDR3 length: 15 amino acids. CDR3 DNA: TGTGCCAGCAGCTCTGGGGACATGTTGACAGATACGCAGTATTTT. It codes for CASSSGDMLTDTQYF.

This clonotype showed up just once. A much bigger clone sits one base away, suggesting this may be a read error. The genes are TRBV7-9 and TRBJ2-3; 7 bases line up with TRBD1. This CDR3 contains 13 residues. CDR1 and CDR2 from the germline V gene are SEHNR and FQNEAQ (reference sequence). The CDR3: CAGSRDSTDMQYF. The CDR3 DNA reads TGTGCCGGATCCCGGGACAGCACAGATATGCAGTATTTT. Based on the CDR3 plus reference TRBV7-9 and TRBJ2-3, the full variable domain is DTGVSQNPRHKITKRGQNVTFRCDPISEHNRLYWYRQTLGQGPEFLTYFQNEAQLEKSRLLSDRFSAERPKGSFSTLEIQRTEQGDSAMYLCAGSRDSTDMQYFGPGTRLTVL.

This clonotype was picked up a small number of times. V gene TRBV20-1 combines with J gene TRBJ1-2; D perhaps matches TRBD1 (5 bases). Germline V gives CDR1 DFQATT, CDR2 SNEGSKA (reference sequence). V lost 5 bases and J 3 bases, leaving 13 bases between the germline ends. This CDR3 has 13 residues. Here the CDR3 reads CSAAGTEDYGYTF. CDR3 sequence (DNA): TGCAGTGCTGCCGGGACGGAAGACTATGGCTACACCTTC.

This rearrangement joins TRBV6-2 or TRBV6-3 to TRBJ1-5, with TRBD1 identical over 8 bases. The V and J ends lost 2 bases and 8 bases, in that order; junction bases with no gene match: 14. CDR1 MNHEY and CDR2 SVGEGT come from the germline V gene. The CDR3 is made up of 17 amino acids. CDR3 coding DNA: TGTGCCAGCAGTTACCCCCCAAGAGGACAGGGTGGGAAGCCCCAGCATTTT. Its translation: CASSYPPRGQGGKPQHF.

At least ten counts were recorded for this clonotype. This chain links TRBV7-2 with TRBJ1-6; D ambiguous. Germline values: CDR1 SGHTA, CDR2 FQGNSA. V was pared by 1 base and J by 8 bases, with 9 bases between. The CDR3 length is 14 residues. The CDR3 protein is CASSLGISDSPLHF. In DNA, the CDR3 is TGTGCCAGCAGCTTAGGAATTTCCGATTCACCCCTCCACTTT.

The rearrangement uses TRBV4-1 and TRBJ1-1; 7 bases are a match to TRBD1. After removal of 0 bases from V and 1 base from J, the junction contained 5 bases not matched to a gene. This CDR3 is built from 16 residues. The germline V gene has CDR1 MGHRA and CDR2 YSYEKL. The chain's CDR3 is CASSQDETGPNTEAFF. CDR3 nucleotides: TGCGCCAGCAGCCAAGATGAGACAGGGCCGAACACTGAAGCTTTCTTT.

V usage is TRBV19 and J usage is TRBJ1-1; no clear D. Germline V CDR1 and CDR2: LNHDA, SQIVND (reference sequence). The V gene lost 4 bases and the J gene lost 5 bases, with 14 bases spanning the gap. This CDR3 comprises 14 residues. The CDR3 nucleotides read TGTGCCAGTAGTACGCATCGGACGGGAACTGAAGCTTTCTTT. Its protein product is CASSTHRTGTEAFF. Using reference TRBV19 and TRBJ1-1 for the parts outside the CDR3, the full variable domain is DGGITQSPKYLFRKEGQNVTLSCEQNLNHDAMYWYRQDPGQGLRLIYYSQIVNDFQKGDIAEGYSVSREKKESFPLTVTSAQKNPTAFYLCASSTHRTGTEAFFGQGTRLTVV.

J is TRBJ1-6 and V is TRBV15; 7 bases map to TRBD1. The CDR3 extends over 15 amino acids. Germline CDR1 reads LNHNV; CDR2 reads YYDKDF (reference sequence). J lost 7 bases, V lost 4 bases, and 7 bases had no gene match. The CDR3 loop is CATSIRQGRNSPLHF. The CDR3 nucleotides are TGTGCCACCAGCATTCGACAGGGACGGAATTCACCCCTCCACTTT.

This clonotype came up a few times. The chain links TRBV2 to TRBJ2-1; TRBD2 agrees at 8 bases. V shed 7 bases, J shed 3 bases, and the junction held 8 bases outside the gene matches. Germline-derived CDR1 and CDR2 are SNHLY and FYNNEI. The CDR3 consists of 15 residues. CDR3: CASTQRGSFYNEQFF. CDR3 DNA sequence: TGTGCCAGCACACAGCGGGGGAGTTTCTACAATGAGCAGTTCTTC.

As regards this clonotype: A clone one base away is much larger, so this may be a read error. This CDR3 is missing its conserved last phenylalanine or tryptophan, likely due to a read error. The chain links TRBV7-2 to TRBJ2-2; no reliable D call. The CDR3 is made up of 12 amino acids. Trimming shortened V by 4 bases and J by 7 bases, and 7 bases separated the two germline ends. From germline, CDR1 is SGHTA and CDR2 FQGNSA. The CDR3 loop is CASSSPGGELFV. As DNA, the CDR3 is TGTGCCAGCAGCTCCCCAGGCGGGGAGCTGTTTGTT.

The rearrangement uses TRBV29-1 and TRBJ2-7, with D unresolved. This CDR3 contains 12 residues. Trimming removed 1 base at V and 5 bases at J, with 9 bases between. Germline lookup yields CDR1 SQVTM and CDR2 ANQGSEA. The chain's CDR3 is CSVEVAGNEQYF. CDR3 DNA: TGCAGCGTTGAAGTCGCCGGAAACGAGCAGTACTTC.

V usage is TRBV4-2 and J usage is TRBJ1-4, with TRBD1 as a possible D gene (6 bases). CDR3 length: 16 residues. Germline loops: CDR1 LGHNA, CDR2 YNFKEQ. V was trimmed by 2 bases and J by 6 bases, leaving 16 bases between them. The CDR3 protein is CASSQIVGSGDEKLFF. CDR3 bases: TGTGCCAGCAGCCAAATAGTGGGTTCAGGGGATGAAAAACTGTTTTTT.

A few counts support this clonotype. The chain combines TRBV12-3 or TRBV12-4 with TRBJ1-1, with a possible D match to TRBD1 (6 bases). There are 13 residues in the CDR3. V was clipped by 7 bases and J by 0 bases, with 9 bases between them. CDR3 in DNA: TGTGCCAGCAACCAGGGGCTGAACACTGAAGCTTTCTTT. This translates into CASNQGLNTEAFF.

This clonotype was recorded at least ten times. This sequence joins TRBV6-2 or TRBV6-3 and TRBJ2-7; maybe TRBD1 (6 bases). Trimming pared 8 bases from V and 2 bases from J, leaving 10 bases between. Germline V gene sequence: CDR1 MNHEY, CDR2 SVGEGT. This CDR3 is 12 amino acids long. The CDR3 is CASRDNPYEQYF. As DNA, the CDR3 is TGTGCCAGCCGGGACAACCCCTACGAGCAGTACTTC.

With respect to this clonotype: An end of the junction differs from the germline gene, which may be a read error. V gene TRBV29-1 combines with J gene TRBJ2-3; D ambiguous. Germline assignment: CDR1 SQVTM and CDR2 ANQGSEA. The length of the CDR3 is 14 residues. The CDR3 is CSAMRQPRTDTPYF. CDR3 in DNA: TGCAGCGCTATGAGGCAGCCCCGCACAGATACGCCGTATTTT.

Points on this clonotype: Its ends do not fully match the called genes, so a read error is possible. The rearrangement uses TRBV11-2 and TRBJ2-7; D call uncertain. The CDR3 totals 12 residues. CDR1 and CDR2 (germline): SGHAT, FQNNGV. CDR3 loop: CASSSGYYVQYF. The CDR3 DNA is TGTGCCAGCAGCTCCGGATACTACGTGCAGTACTTC. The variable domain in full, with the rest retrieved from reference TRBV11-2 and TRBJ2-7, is EAGVAQSPRYKIIEKRQSVAFWCNPISGHATLYWYQQILGQGPKLLIQFQNNGVVDDSQLPKDRFSAERLKGVDSTLKIQPAKLEDSAVYLCASSSGYYVQYFGPGTRLTVT.

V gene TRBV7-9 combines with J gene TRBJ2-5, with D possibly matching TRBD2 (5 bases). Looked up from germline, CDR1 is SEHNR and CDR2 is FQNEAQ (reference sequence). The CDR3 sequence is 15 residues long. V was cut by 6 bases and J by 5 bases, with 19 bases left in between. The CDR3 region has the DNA TGTGCCAGCAGTCGACCTCTAGCACAATTGGAGACCCAGTACTTC. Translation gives CASSRPLAQLETQYF.

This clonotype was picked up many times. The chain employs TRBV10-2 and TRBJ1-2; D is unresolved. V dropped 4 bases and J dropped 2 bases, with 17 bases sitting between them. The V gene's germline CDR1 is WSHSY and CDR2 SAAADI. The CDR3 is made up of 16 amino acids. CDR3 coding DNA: TGCGCCAGCAGTGCCACGAAAGTTGGCGACAACTATGGCTACACCTTC. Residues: CASSATKVGDNYGYTF.